The rows below give T cell receptor beta chains drawn from one sample of a study of Ad26.COV2.S vaccination and SARS-CoV-2 variants. Generated by immunoSEQ multiplex PCR, the TCRdb table keeps only in-frame clones and is missing some. The repertoire consists of about 420,000 clones, with roughly 90% occurring once and the leading ten covering about 3.6%. This specimen was peripheral blood, taken in a trial of Ad26.COV2.S vaccine versus placebo. Every receptor here comes from a person aged 18-60 years who received the Ad26.COV2.S COVID-19 vaccine or a placebo. Each CDR3 is given with its conserved first and last residue. A D gene is named only where the DNA matches it firmly. The listing skips clone size in some rows; elsewhere it reads once, few, many or a size class.

d_call: TRBD1; v_call: TRBV10-1; j_call: TRBJ2-5; clone_size: few; cdr3_aa: CASSPRGTGGSETQYF; cdr3_nt: TGCGCCAGCAGTCCGAGGGGGACAGGCGGTTCGGAGACCCAGTACTTC
d_call: NA; v_call: TRBV19; j_call: TRBJ1-5; clone_size: NA; cdr3_aa: CASSNHRAGNQPQHF; cdr3_nt: TGTGCCAGTAGTAACCACAGGGCGGGCAATCAGCCCCAGCATTTT
d_call: NA; v_call: TRBV5-1; j_call: TRBJ1-2; clone_size: few; cdr3_aa: CASSLAAMGVGYGYTF; cdr3_nt: TGCGCCAGCAGCTTGGCCGCGATGGGGGTGGGCTATGGCTACACCTTC
d_call: NA; v_call: TRBV7-2; j_call: TRBJ2-7; clone_size: NA; cdr3_aa: CASSPDLAVLSYEQYF; cdr3_nt: TGTGCCAGCAGCCCGGACTTAGCCGTACTTTCCTACGAGCAGTACTTC
d_call: NA; v_call: TRBV2; j_call: TRBJ1-1; clone_size: NA; cdr3_aa: CASSEANRVSSFF; cdr3_nt: TGTGCCAGCAGTGAAGCGAATAGGGTGTCTTCTTTCTTT
d_call: NA; v_call: TRBV4-3; j_call: TRBJ2-1; clone_size: NA; cdr3_aa: CASSQDNWLAGNEQFF; cdr3_nt: TGCGCCAGCAGCCAAGATAATTGGCTAGCAGGCAATGAGCAGTTCTTC
d_call: NA; v_call: TRBV5-1; j_call: TRBJ1-2; clone_size: NA; cdr3_aa: CASSPGGNYGYTF; cdr3_nt: TGCGCCAGCAGCCCCGGAGGTAACTATGGCTACACCTTC
d_call: TRBD2; v_call: TRBV7-2; j_call: TRBJ2-3; clone_size: NA; cdr3_aa: CASGRTRSSTDTQYF; cdr3_nt: TGTGCCAGCGGACGGACTAGATCTAGCACAGATACGCAGTATTTT
d_call: NA; v_call: TRBV27; j_call: TRBJ1-1; clone_size: NA; cdr3_aa: CASSFPNMNTEAFF; cdr3_nt: TGTGCCAGCAGTTTCCCCAATATGAACACTGAAGCTTTCTTT
d_call: NA; v_call: TRBV7-2; j_call: TRBJ2-2; clone_size: NA; cdr3_aa: CASSGLRGTGELFF; cdr3_nt: TGTGCCAGCAGCGGCCTTCGGGGAACCGGGGAGCTGTTTTTT
d_call: NA; v_call: TRBV30; j_call: TRBJ1-5; clone_size: once; cdr3_aa: CAWAQGSWNQPQHF; cdr3_nt: TGTGCCTGGGCACAGGGATCTTGGAATCAGCCCCAGCATTTT
d_call: NA; v_call: TRBV11-2; j_call: TRBJ2-1; clone_size: NA; cdr3_aa: CASSLLGVYNEQFF; cdr3_nt: TGTGCCAGCAGCCTGTTGGGAGTCTACAATGAGCAGTTCTTC
d_call: NA; v_call: TRBV11-2; j_call: TRBJ1-5; clone_size: few; cdr3_aa: CASSLDRGGQPQHF; cdr3_nt: TGTGCCAGCAGCTTAGACAGGGGCGGCCAGCCCCAGCATTTT
d_call: TRBD2; v_call: TRBV6-2/TRBV6-3; j_call: TRBJ2-7; clone_size: NA; cdr3_aa: CASSPTSGGAAYEQYF; cdr3_nt: TGTGCCAGCAGTCCGACTAGCGGGGGGGCAGCCTACGAGCAGTACTTC
d_call: NA; v_call: TRBV2; j_call: TRBJ2-3; clone_size: NA; cdr3_aa: CASSVVPDTQYF; cdr3_nt: TGTGCCAGCAGTGTGGTGCCAGATACGCAGTATTTT
d_call: TRBD2; v_call: TRBV7-2; j_call: TRBJ2-2; clone_size: NA; cdr3_aa: CASSLARGGLTGELFF; cdr3_nt: TGTGCCAGCAGCTTAGCGCGGGGGGGCCTCACCGGGGAGCTGTTTTTT
d_call: NA; v_call: TRBV7-3; j_call: TRBJ2-2; clone_size: few; cdr3_aa: CASSPSRGAPHTGELFF; cdr3_nt: TGTGCCAGCAGCCCCAGCCGGGGGGCGCCTCACACCGGGGAGCTGTTTTTT
d_call: NA; v_call: TRBV27; j_call: TRBJ2-7; clone_size: NA; cdr3_aa: CASSLNGVYYEQYF; cdr3_nt: TGTGCCAGCAGTTTAAATGGGGTTTACTACGAGCAGTACTTC
d_call: NA; v_call: TRBV28; j_call: TRBJ2-2; clone_size: NA; cdr3_aa: CASSSRLAGELFF; cdr3_nt: TGTGCCAGCAGTTCACGGTTGGCCGGGGAGCTGTTTTTT
d_call: NA; v_call: TRBV6-5; j_call: TRBJ2-7; clone_size: NA; cdr3_aa: CASSPRVAYEQYF; cdr3_nt: TGTGCCAGCAGCCCGAGGGTGGCCTACGAGCAGTACTTC
d_call: NA; v_call: TRBV11-2; j_call: TRBJ2-1; clone_size: NA; cdr3_aa: CASSLSYRGNEQFF; cdr3_nt: TGTGCCAGCAGCTTAAGCTACCGCGGGAATGAGCAGTTCTTC
d_call: TRBD2; v_call: TRBV27; j_call: TRBJ2-1; clone_size: NA; cdr3_aa: CASSLISGRAHNEQFF; cdr3_nt: TGTGCCAGCAGTTTGATCAGCGGGAGGGCCCACAATGAGCAGTTCTTC
d_call: NA; v_call: TRBV6-4; j_call: TRBJ2-2; clone_size: few; cdr3_aa: CASSEEGAGELFF; cdr3_nt: TGTGCCAGCTCTGAAGAGGGGGCCGGGGAGCTGTTTTTT
d_call: TRBD1; v_call: TRBV28; j_call: TRBJ2-2; clone_size: NA; cdr3_aa: CASSDRSERGELFF; cdr3_nt: TGTGCCAGCTCGGACAGGTCAGAACGCGGGGAGCTGTTTTTT
d_call: TRBD2; v_call: TRBV7-2; j_call: TRBJ2-2; clone_size: NA; cdr3_aa: CASSLRAAGTGELFF; cdr3_nt: TGTGCCAGCAGCCTACGGGCAGCGGGAACCGGGGAGCTGTTTTTT
d_call: NA; v_call: TRBV6-5; j_call: TRBJ2-2; clone_size: NA; cdr3_aa: CASRFAGVYTGELFF; cdr3_nt: TGTGCCAGCAGGTTCGCAGGGGTCTACACCGGGGAGCTGTTTTTT